The rows below give T cell receptor beta chains drawn from one sample of a study of Ad26.COV2.S vaccination and SARS-CoV-2 variants. The protocol was immunoSEQ multiplex PCR, while the TCRdb copy is restricted to in-frame clones and leaves out a portion. The top ten clones hold 2.1% of a sample with around 320,000 clones, roughly 80% of them seen once. Sequences were derived from peripheral blood, sampled in a trial of Ad26.COV2.S vaccine versus placebo. The source is a person aged 18-65 years who received the Ad26.COV2.S COVID-19 vaccine or a placebo. The CDR3 runs from the conserved cysteine through the conserved F or W. The size entry is marked missing in some rows and otherwise reads once, few, many or a size class.

>TRBV3-1/TRBV3-2|TRBJ2-7|NA
CASSPSGGRGYEQYF
>TRBV5-1|TRBJ1-6|NA
CASSLAGAVNNSPLHF
>TRBV20-1|TRBJ2-7|NA
CSASGIEVEQYF
>TRBV19|TRBJ1-1|NA
CASSIDENRGVSTEAFF
>TRBV28|TRBJ2-1|NA
CASSLGTGTGYNEQFF
>TRBV12-5|TRBJ2-5|NA
CASGFTGQETQYF
>TRBV20-1|TRBJ1-5|NA
CSASQGSGREHGQPQHF
>TRBV7-9|TRBJ2-4|NA
CASSFPVGDKNIQYF
>TRBV30|TRBJ2-5|NA
CAWAGGWGETQYF
>TRBV2|TRBJ1-2|NA
CASSGFRDGYTF
>TRBV5-4|TRBJ2-7|NA
CASSLSGLYEQYF
>TRBV3-1/TRBV3-2|TRBJ2-1|NA
CASSQTGFSSYNEQFF
>TRBV18|TRBJ2-3|NA
CASSRGVSEDTQYF
>TRBV6-1|TRBJ2-7|NA
CASSGTPATGGLNEQYF
>TRBV7-9|TRBJ2-7|NA
CASSTAGHNEQYF
>TRBV7-3|TRBJ1-5|once
CASSRSRWGDSNQPQHF
>TRBV3-1/TRBV3-2|TRBJ1-2|NA
CASSRDRGGYGYTF
>TRBV7-9|TRBJ2-2|NA
CASSLGTGDTGELFF
>TRBV6-4|TRBJ1-3|NA
CASSDSAFGQNTIYF
>TRBV11-3|TRBJ1-5|many
CASSLPGDNQPQHF